Sequencing of this T cell receptor beta chain was carried out in a study of glioma-infiltrating T cells. The wider study: Glioblastomas were WHO grade IV, sampled at first diagnosis; low-grade were grade II.

TCR alpha and beta CDR3 regions were amplified from RNA using iRepertoire nested multiplex PCR. TCRdb ran MiXCR on the multiplex PCR reads and lists one entry per CDR3 protein. The sample consists of fewer than 500,000 distinct CDR3 sequences, about two fifths of them appearing once. Study-wide results and limits: Gliomas, especially low-grade, showed above-expected tissue-blood divergence; non-neoplastic patients showed below. Signature shared blood CDR3 motifs were enriched in low-divergence and depleted in high-divergence patients.

The germline V gene encodes CDR1 MNHNS and CDR2 SASEGT. CDR3 length: 14 residues. V was cut by 5 bases and J by 6 bases, with 14 bases left in between. This clonotype was observed at least ten times. Its antigen is currently unknown. The rearrangement joins TRBV6-1 to TRBJ2-1, with D possibly matching TRBD2 (6 bases). This sequence originates from a human donor with low-grade glioma or glioblastoma, undergoing nonglioma brain surgery, or in good health (not recorded which). Sequencing input: glioma tissue, nonneoplastic brain tissue, or PBMCs (not recorded which). CDR3 protein: CASSPRRAGNEQFF. The DNA for the CDR3 is TGTGCCAGCAGTCCCCGGAGGGCCGGCAATGAGCAGTTCTTC.